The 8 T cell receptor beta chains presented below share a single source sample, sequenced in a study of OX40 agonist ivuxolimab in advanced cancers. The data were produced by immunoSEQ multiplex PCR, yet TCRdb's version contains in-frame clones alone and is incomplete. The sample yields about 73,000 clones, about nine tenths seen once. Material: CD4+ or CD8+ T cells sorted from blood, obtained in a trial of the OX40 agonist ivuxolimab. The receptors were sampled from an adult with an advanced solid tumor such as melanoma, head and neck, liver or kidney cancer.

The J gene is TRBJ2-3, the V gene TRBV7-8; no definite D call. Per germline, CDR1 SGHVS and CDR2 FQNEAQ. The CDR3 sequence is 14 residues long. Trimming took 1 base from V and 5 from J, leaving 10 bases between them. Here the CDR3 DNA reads TGTGCCAGCAGCTTAGTGGAAAAGAGAGATACGCAGTATTTT. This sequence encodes CASSLVEKRDTQYF.

In DNA, the CDR3 is TGTGCCAGCAGCTTCAGACAGGGCCTTGAGACCCAGTACTTC. Its translation is CASSFRQGLETQYF. The J gene is TRBJ2-5, the V gene TRBV7-9, with 7 bases matching TRBD1. CDR3 size: 14 residues. Germline CDR1 is SEHNR and CDR2 is FQNEAQ (reference sequence). Trimming removed 3 bases from V and 5 bases from J; junction bases left unmatched: 6.

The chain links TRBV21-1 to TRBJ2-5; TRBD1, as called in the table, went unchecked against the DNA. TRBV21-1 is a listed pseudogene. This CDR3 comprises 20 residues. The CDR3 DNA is TGTGCCAGCAGCAAAACTGGTTTAAGGGACAACCGGGACCTTAGGGAGACCCAGTACTTC. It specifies CASSKTGLRDNRDLRETQYF.

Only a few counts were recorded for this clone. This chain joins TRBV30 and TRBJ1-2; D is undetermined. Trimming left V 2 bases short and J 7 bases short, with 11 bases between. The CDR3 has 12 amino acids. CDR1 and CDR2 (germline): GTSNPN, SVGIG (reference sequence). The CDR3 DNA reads TGTGCCTGGAGTAAGAACAAGGGTGGCTACACCTTC. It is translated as CAWSKNKGGYTF.

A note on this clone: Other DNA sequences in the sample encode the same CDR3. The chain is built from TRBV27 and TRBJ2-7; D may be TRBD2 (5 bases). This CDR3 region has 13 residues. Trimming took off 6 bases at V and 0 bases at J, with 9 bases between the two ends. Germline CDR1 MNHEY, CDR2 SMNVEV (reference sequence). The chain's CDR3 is CASSLSGSYEQYF. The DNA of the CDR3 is TGTGCCAGCAGCCTCAGCGGCTCCTACGAGCAGTACTTC.

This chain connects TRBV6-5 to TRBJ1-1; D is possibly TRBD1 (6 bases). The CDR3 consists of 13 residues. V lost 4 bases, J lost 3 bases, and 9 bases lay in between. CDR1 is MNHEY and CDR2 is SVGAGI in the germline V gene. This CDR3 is CASSLQGYTEAFF. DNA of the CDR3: TGTGCCAGCAGTTTACAGGGCTACACTGAAGCTTTCTTT.

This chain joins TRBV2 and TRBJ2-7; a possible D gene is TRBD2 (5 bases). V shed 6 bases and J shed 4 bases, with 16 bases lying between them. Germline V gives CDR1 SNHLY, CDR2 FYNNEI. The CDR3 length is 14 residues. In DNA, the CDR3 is TGTGCCAGCAGCCCTGAGAGCGGACCGTACGAGCAGTACTTC. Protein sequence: CASSPESGPYEQYF.

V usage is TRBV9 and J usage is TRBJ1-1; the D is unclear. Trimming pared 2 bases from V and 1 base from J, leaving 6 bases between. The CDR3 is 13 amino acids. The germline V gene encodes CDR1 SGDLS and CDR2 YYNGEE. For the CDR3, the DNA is TGTGCCAGCAGCGTTAAGGGGAACACTGAAGCTTTCTTT. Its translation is CASSVKGNTEAFF.